The 21 T cell receptor beta chains presented below share a single source sample, sequenced in a study of T cell changes during pregnancy in multiple sclerosis. TCRdb's table, derived via immunoSEQ multiplex PCR, lists solely in-frame clones and lacks some. The data show about 67,000 clones, with approximately 89% seen just once and 1.4% held by the top ten. Sequenced here: peripheral blood, sampled in the second trimester of pregnancy. These receptor sequences come from a female donor with multiple sclerosis, enrolled in a pregnancy study.

The chain recombines TRBV6-1 with TRBJ2-3, with TRBD2 matching 9 bases. This CDR3 is built from 15 residues. The V gene's germline CDR1 is MNHNS and CDR2 SASEGT. V trimming: 3 bases; J trimming: 5 bases; junction bases outside the gene matches: 6. CDR3 nucleotides: TGTGCCAGCAGTGAGCTAGCGGGGCAGGTAGATACGCAGTATTTT. This translates into CASSELAGQVDTQYF.

This rearrangement joins TRBV19 to TRBJ1-1; no clear D. CDR1 LNHDA and CDR2 SQIVND come from the germline V gene (reference sequence). The length of the CDR3 is 12 residues. Trimming pared 8 bases from V and 11 bases from J, leaving 18 bases between. This chain's CDR3 is CASRTASAQAFF. The CDR3 region has the DNA TGTGCCAGTCGAACAGCTTCCGCCCAGGCTTTCTTT. Combining the CDR3 with reference TRBV19 and TRBJ1-1 gives the whole variable domain DGGITQSPKYLFRKEGQNVTLSCEQNLNHDAMYWYRQDPGQGLRLIYYSQIVNDFQKGDIAEGYSVSREKKESFPLTVTSAQKNPTAFYLCASRTASAQAFFGQGTRLTVV.

This clone has just one count. The genes are TRBV5-1 and TRBJ2-5; D may be TRBD2 (5 bases). There are 15 residues in the CDR3. Deletions cut 4 bases from V and 2 bases from J, with 15 bases between. Germline V lookup: CDR1 SGHRS, CDR2 YFSETQ. The DNA for the CDR3 is TGCGCCAGCAGCGATGGCGGGCATTCTCAAGAGACCCAGTACTTC. Amino acids: CASSDGGHSQETQYF.

In this sample, this clone turned up once. The chain joins TRBV4-2 to TRBJ2-7; D perhaps matches TRBD2 (6 bases). The germline CDR1 and CDR2 sequences are LGHNA and YNFKEQ. The CDR3 covers 15 residues. The V gene lost 4 bases and the J gene lost 0 bases, with 13 bases spanning the gap. The DNA of the CDR3 is TGTGCCAGCAGCCTGGTAGCGGTGGACTCCTACGAGCAGTACTTC. Translating it yields CASSLVAVDSYEQYF.

This CDR3 is CASSQGFSNQPQHF. The DNA of the CDR3 is TGTGCCAGCAGCCAGGGGTTCAGCAATCAGCCCCAGCATTTT. This chain uses TRBV7-2 with TRBJ1-5, with D maybe TRBD1 (6 bases). There are 14 residues in the CDR3. The germline CDR1 and CDR2 sequences are SGHTA and FQGNSA. Trimming took 5 bases from V and 1 from J, leaving 9 bases between them.

V and J are TRBV7-6 and TRBJ1-1; D remains ambiguous. Germline CDR1 SGHVS, CDR2 FNYEAQ. This CDR3 has 14 residues. V dropped 1 base and J dropped 1 base, with 7 bases sitting between them. Here the CDR3 DNA reads TGTGCCAGCAGCTTAGTGGGAGGGAACACTGAAGCTTTCTTT. Translation: CASSLVGGNTEAFF.

The chain joins TRBV7-2 to TRBJ2-3, with 7 positions matching TRBD1. The CDR3 runs 15 residues. Looked up from germline, CDR1 is SGHTA and CDR2 is FQGNSA. V shed 5 bases and J 2 bases; nucleotides not matched to a gene: 7. The CDR3 DNA is TGTGCCAGCAGCAGGACAGGACGGATCACAGATACGCAGTATTTT. Translation: CASSRTGRITDTQYF.

The chain is built from TRBV7-3 and TRBJ2-5, with D perhaps TRBD1 (5 bases). Per the germline V gene, CDR1 is SGHTA and CDR2 is FQGTGA. CDR3 length: 13 amino acids. V dropped 5 bases and J dropped 3 bases, with 10 bases sitting between them. The CDR3 here is CASSPGQEETQYF. Written as DNA, the CDR3 is TGTGCCAGCAGCCCCGGACAAGAAGAGACCCAGTACTTC. Based on the CDR3 plus reference TRBV7-3 and TRBJ2-5, the full variable domain is GAGVSQTPSNKVTEKGKYVELRCDPISGHTALYWYRQSLGQGPEFLIYFQGTGAADDSGLPNDRFFAVRPEGSVSTLKIQRTERGDSAVYLCASSPGQEETQYFGPGTRLLVL.

The chain is built from TRBV2 and TRBJ2-7; 9 bases are a match to TRBD1. Germline V CDR1 and CDR2: SNHLY, FYNNEI. This CDR3 comprises 14 residues. J lost 0 bases, V lost 6 bases, and 3 bases had no gene match. CDR3 bases: TGTGCCAGCAGACCGGACAGGGGCTCCTACGAGCAGTACTTC. Translation: CASRPDRGSYEQYF.

This rearrangement joins TRBV29-1 to TRBJ1-2, with D unclear. Germline assignment: CDR1 SQVTM and CDR2 ANQGSEA. This CDR3 contains 13 residues. V lost 4 bases, J lost 8 bases, and 17 bases lay in between. As DNA, the CDR3 is TGCAGCGTTGCACAGTCCTCCTTTTGGGGCTACACCTTC. Protein product: CSVAQSSFWGYTF.

J is TRBJ2-1 and V is TRBV11-2, with 9 bases that match TRBD2. Trimming cost V 5 bases and J 10 bases; bases outside gene matches: 12. This CDR3 spans 15 amino acids. Germline CDR1 and CDR2: SGHAT and FQNNGV. CDR3 sequence (DNA): TGTGCCAGCAGCGGGGCGACTAGCGGCGACAGAGAGCAGTTCTTC. This sequence encodes CASSGATSGDREQFF.

This sequence joins TRBV12-5 and TRBJ2-1; possibly TRBD1 for D (6 bases). CDR3 length equals 14 residues. V was shortened by 5 bases and J by 10 bases, with 18 bases between the two germline ends. Germline CDR1 LGHNT, CDR2 FRNRAP. The CDR3 DNA is TGTGCTAGTGGTACCCAGGGGCCGGTCGCCGAGCAGTTCTTC. It specifies CASGTQGPVAEQFF. The full variable domain, its missing parts supplied by reference TRBV12-5 and TRBJ2-1, is DARVTQTPRHKVTEMGQEVTMRCQPILGHNTVFWYRQTMMQGLELLAYFRNRAPLDDSGMPKDRFSAEMPDATLATLKIQPSEPRDSAVYFCASGTQGPVAEQFFGPGTRLTVL.

V usage is TRBV7-2 and J usage is TRBJ2-1, with 9 bases identical to TRBD1. The CDR3 spans 15 residues. J was trimmed by 5 bases and V by 5 bases; bases with no gene match: 7. The germline V gene has CDR1 SGHTA and CDR2 FQGNSA. This CDR3 reads CASSPRTGANNEQFF. The CDR3 bases are TGTGCCAGCAGCCCCCGGACAGGGGCCAACAATGAGCAGTTCTTC.

The rearrangement links TRBV19 to TRBJ1-2, with TRBD1 as a possible D gene (6 bases). The CDR3 loop spans 15 amino acids. Germline V lookup: CDR1 LNHDA, CDR2 SQIVND (reference sequence). Trimming removed 1 base from V and 0 bases from J, with 9 bases in between. The CDR3 reads CASSIGTVPNYGYTF. The CDR3 region has the DNA TGTGCCAGTAGTATAGGGACAGTCCCTAACTATGGCTACACCTTC.

This clone occurred a few times. This chain links TRBV7-2 with TRBJ1-5; D gene ambiguous. The CDR3 sequence is 16 residues long. The V gene lost 1 base and the J gene lost 0 bases, with 10 bases spanning the gap. Germline V gene sequence: CDR1 SGHTA, CDR2 FQGNSA. The CDR3 sequence: CASSLVAGYSNQPQHF. DNA for the CDR3: TGTGCCAGCAGCTTAGTGGCGGGATATAGCAATCAGCCCCAGCATTTT. Full variable domain (missing parts from reference TRBV7-2 and TRBJ1-5): GAGVSQSPSNKVTEKGKDVELRCDPISGHTALYWYRQSLGQGLEFLIYFQGNSAPDKSGLPSDRFSAERTGGSVSTLTIQRTQQEDSAVYLCASSLVAGYSNQPQHFGDGTRLSIL.

The chain is built from TRBV4-1 and TRBJ1-3, with 10 bases fitting TRBD1. The CDR3 has 18 amino acids. Germline trimming cut 0 bases from V and 5 bases from J; bases unmatched to any gene: 10. Germline V lookup: CDR1 MGHRA, CDR2 YSYEKL. The CDR3 here is CASSQDKETGGFRNTIYF. The CDR3 DNA sequence: TGCGCCAGCAGCCAAGATAAGGAGACAGGGGGCTTTAGAAACACCATATATTTT.

V is TRBV7-2 and J is TRBJ2-2, with TRBD2 matching 13 bases. Germline loops: CDR1 SGHTA, CDR2 FQGNSA. The CDR3 spans 16 residues. J gave up 5 bases and V 6 bases, and 6 bases lay outside the gene matches. In nucleotides, the CDR3 is TGTGCCAGCAGTCTGGAGGGACTAGCGGGGACCGGGGAGCTGTTTTTT. Translating it yields CASSLEGLAGTGELFF. Together with reference TRBV7-2 and TRBJ2-2, the CDR3 gives the full variable domain: GAGVSQSPSNKVTEKGKDVELRCDPISGHTALYWYRQSLGQGLEFLIYFQGNSAPDKSGLPSDRFSAERTGGSVSTLTIQRTQQEDSAVYLCASSLEGLAGTGELFFGEGSRLTVL.

The chain employs TRBV18 and TRBJ2-3; 11 nucleotides agree with TRBD2. Germline assignment: CDR1 KGHSH and CDR2 LQKENI. The length of the CDR3 is 16 residues. After removal of 4 bases from V and 2 bases from J, the junction contained 5 bases not matched to a gene. The CDR3 DNA follows: TGTGCCAGCTCACTTCGACTAGCGGGGACCACAGATACGCAGTATTTT. Its protein is CASSLRLAGTTDTQYF.

V and J are TRBV7-8 and TRBJ1-5, with 8 nucleotides matching TRBD1. Unmatched junction bases numbered 9, after V lost 5 bases and J lost 6 bases. The CDR3 has 15 residues. The germline CDR1 and CDR2 sequences are SGHVS and FQNEAQ. The CDR3 DNA sequence: TGTGCCAGCAGCCCAAGGGGGACAGGCGTTCAGCCCCAGCATTTT. This translates into CASSPRGTGVQPQHF. Together with reference TRBV7-8 and TRBJ1-5, the CDR3 gives the full variable domain: GAGVSQSPRYKVAKRGQDVALRCDPISGHVSLFWYQQALGQGPEFLTYFQNEAQLDKSGLPSDRFFAERPEGSVSTLKIQRTQQEDSAVYLCASSPRGTGVQPQHFGDGTRLSIL.

The V and J genes are TRBV30 and TRBJ1-4, with D perhaps TRBD1 (6 bases). CDR1 and CDR2 (germline): GTSNPN, SVGIG (reference sequence). Trimming took off 4 bases at V and 13 bases at J, with 19 bases between the two ends. The CDR3 spans 13 residues. CDR3 sequence: CAWTDQGMGRLFF. CDR3 nucleotide sequence: TGTGCCTGGACCGATCAGGGGATGGGGAGACTGTTTTTT.

The chain is built from TRBV6-5 and TRBJ2-7; 10 bases are shared with TRBD1. CDR3 length: 13 amino acids. V lost 10 bases, J lost 2 bases, and 5 bases stayed unmatched. The germline CDR1 and CDR2 sequences are MNHEY and SVGAGI. The CDR3 DNA follows: TGTGCCACCGGGACAGGGGTAACCTACGAGCAGTACTTC. Amino acids: CATGTGVTYEQYF.